This T cell receptor beta chain was recovered during a study of blood T cell repertoires in COVID-19 (dated by TCRdb to 2020 to 2022). Concerning the study at large: Samples covering the acute and convalescent phases of COVID-19 were provided by collaborators in the United States, Italy and Spain. The material from the prospective study consisted of cDNA or gDNA derived from T cells, B-cell-depleted T cells, or PBMCs. The dataset comprised deeply sampled blood TCRbeta repertoires from subjects exposed to, actively infected with, or recovered from COVID-19. The repertoires were released in a freely available public database meant as a resource for research on the immune response to SARS-CoV-2. The samples were drawn from two sources: the first 160 participants of the ongoing ImmuneRACE study, and 1,200 or so subjects contributed by 6 global collaborators. Sample metadata almost always included a de-identified subject ID, COVID-19 status, age in years and sex. Where available, HLA class I and class II types were obtained from metadata supplied by the sample provider rather than from assay-based typing.

The research as a whole found: The quantity of clinical and demographic metadata differed by source and by participant and was supplied without curation.

The immunoSEQ Assay, a bias-controlled multiplex PCR, was used to amplify TCRbeta CDR3 regions from genomic DNA. The study's own analysis went as follows. The number of nucleated cells in each sample was estimated by amplification of reference gene primers within the assay. Sequence reads were collapsed and filtered to measure the absolute abundance of every unique TCRbeta CDR3 rearrangement. For each sample, productive Simpson clonality was calculated by taking the square root of Simpson's diversity index across productive rearrangements. TCRdb provides this immuneACCESS table in a form limited to in-frame rearrangements. Some clones are lacking; in checked studies, under half of them reflect an unresolved V gene, and why the rest are absent is not known. V, J and clone size were drawn from that table, and D and trimming were deduced from the DNA. Here the sample has about 180,000 clones; roughly 83% occur a single time. The ten biggest clones cover under 9.5% of the sample.

Participants in the prospective study were enrolled through a virtual design, were aged roughly 18 to 100 years, and lived in about 25 United States geographic areas. Cohort assignment in the prospective study relied on participant-reported clinical history from a screening survey and a study questionnaire. ImmuneRACE Cohort 3 recovered participants were defined by two consecutive negative NP/OP PCR tests, healthcare professional clearance, or symptom resolution. In the prospective study, mobile phlebotomists collected whole blood, serum and a nasopharyngeal or oropharyngeal swab from each participant. Participants in the prospective study had the option to provide additional blood draws and questionnaires over a roughly two-month period. Prospective study blood samples were shipped either frozen or at room temperature before DNA extraction. Clipping removes 4 bases from V and 6 bases from J, with 11 as the unmatched junction base count. The cysteine opens and the phenylalanine closes a CDR3 of 15 amino acids. Left in the record is the CDR3 DNA by itself, 45 bases read in frame from the first base. CDR1 SEHNR and CDR2 FQNEAQ are derived from the germline V gene (reference sequence).

A note on this clone: The target of this receptor is not known. Per-base quality was not reported, and no clone a single base away is much larger than it.

Sequenced sample: PBMCs or T cells enriched from blood (not recorded which). The rearrangement joined TRBV7-9 to TRBJ2-7, and 8 junction bases match TRBD1. The source of this sequence is a woman aged 25 to 39 who had recovered from COVID-19. The DNA sequence follows: TGTGCCAGCAGCTCTCCGGGACAGGAGGGGTCCGAGCAGTACTTC. It encodes CASSSPGQEGSEQYF. With the portions outside the CDR3 filled from the reference TRBV7-9 and TRBJ2-7 genes, the complete variable region becomes DTGVSQNPRHKITKRGQNVTFRCDPISEHNRLYWYRQTLGQGPEFLTYFQNEAQLEKSRLLSDRFSAERPKGSFSTLEIQRTEQGDSAMYLCASSSPGQEGSEQYFGPGTRLTVT.